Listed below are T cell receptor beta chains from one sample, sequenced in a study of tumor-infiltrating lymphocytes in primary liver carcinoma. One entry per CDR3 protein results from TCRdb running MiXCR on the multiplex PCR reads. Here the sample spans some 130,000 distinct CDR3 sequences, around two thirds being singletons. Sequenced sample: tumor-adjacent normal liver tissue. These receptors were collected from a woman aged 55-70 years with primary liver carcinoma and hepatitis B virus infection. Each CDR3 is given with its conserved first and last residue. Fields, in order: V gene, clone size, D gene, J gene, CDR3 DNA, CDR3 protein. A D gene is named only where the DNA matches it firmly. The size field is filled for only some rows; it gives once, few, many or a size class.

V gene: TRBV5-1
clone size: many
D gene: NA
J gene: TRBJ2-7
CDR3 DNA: TGCGCCAGCAGCTTGGACGCGGCGGACTACGAGCAGTACTTC
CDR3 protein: CASSLDAADYEQYF

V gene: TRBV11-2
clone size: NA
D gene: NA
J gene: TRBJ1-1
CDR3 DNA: TGTGCCAGCAGCACACGGAGGAGCATACCAAACACTGAAGCTTTCTTT
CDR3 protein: CASSTRRSIPNTEAFF

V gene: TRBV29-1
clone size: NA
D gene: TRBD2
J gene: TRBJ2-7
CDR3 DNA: TGCAACGCTGGGGGGTTGGCGGGAGTTGCCGAGCAGTACTTT
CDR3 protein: CNAGGLAGVAEQYF

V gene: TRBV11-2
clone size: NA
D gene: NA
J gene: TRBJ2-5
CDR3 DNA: TGTGCTAGCAGCTTAGACAGGTCCAGCGAGACCCAGTACTTC
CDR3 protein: CASSLDRSSETQYF

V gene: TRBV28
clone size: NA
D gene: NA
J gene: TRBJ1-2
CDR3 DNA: TGTGCCAGCAGTTTAGGGGCCCCCAGGGTGCTTGTCTATGGCTACACCTTC
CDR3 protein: CASSLGAPRVLVYGYTF

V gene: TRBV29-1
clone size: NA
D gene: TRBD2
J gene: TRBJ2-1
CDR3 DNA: TGCAGGGTTGGGGAGGTAGTGGGAGGGCCAGCTGAGCAGTTCTTC
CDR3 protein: CRVGEVVGGPAEQFF

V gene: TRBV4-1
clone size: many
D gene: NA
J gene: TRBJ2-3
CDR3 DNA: TGCGCCAGCAGCCCCCGGGACGGAGCTAGCACAGATACGCAGTATTTT
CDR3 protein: CASSPRDGASTDTQYF

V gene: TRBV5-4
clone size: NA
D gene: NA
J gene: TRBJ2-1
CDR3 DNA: TGTGCTAGCAGCTTGGTACTAGCCCAGAATGAGCAGTTCTTC
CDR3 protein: CASSLVLAQNEQFF

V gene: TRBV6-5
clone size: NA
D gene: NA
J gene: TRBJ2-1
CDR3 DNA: TGTGCCAGCAGTCTACCACCCTCTGCTTACAATGAGCAGTTCTTC
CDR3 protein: CASSLPPSAYNEQFF

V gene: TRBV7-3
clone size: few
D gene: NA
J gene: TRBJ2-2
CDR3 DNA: TGTGCCAGCAGTTTAACGTCTAGGTCCGGGGAGCTGTTTTTT
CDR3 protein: CASSLTSRSGELFF

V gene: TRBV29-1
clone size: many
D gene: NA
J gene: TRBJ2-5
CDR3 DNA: TGCAGCGTCCCGACAGGACAAGAGACCCAGTACTTC
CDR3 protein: CSVPTGQETQYF

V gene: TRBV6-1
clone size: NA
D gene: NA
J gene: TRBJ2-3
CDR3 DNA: TGTGCCAGCAGTGAGGCCGGAGACAAAGATACGCAGTATTTT
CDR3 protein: CASSEAGDKDTQYF

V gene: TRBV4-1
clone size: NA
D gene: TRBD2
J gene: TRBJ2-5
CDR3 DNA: TGCGCCAGCGAGTGGTCGCGGACTAGCGGGGTCAATTGGGGTCCAGAGACCCAGTACTTC
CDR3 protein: CASEWSRTSGVNWGPETQYF

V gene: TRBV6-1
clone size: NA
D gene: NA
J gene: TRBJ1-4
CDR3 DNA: TGTGCCAGCAGCCATGACCCAAATGAAAAACTGTTTTTT
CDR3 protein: CASSHDPNEKLFF

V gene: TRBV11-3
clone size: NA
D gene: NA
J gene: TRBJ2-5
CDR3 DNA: TGTGCCAGCAGACTCGCCGGGACAGGGACTAGGGAGACCCAATACTTC
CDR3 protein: CASRLAGTGTRETQYF

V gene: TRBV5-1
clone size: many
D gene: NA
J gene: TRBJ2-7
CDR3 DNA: TGCGCCAGCAGCTTGATAAGCCACGAGCAGTACTTC
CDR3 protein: CASSLISHEQYF

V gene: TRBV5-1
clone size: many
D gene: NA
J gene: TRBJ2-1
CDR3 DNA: TGCGCCAGCTCCAGGACAGGAGGGAATGAGCAGTTCTTC
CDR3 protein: CASSRTGGNEQFF

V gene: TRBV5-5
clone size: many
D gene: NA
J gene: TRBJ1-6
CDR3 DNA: TGTGCCAGCAGCTACGGGGGTAGTCTCGGTAATTCACCCCTCCACTTT
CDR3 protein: CASSYGGSLGNSPLHF

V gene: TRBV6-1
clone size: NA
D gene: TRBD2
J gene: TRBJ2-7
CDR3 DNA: TGTGCCAGCAGCCCCTACCTAGCGGGAGGGCCCTACGAACAGTACTTC
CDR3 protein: CASSPYLAGGPYEQYF

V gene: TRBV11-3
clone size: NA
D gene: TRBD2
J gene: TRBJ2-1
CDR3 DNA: TGTGTCAGCAGCTTACTAGCGAGAGGTATCAATGAGCGGTTCTTC
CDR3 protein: CVSSLLARGINERFF

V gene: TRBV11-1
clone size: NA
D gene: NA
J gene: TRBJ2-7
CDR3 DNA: TGTGCCAGTAGTAACCAACCGGGACGAGGAGAATGGGTCTACGAGCAGTACTTC
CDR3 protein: CASSNQPGRGEWVYEQYF

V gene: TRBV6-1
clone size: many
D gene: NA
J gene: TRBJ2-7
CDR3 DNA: TGTGCCAGCATGCCAGGCCGCTACGAGCAGTACTTC
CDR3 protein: CASMPGRYEQYF

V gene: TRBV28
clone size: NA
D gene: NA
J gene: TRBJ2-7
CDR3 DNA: TGTGCCAGCAGTTTCAAGGGTTTTGGAACCTACGAGCAGTACTTC
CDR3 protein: CASSFKGFGTYEQYF

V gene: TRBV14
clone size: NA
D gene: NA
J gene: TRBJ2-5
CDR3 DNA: TGTGCCAGCAGCCGAATTGGGATCCAGTACTTC
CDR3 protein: CASSRIGIQYF

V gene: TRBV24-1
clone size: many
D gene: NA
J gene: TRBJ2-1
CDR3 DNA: TGTGCCACCAGTGATTTGACTCCGAGTTTATCCTACAATGAGCAGTTCTTC
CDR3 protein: CATSDLTPSLSYNEQFF

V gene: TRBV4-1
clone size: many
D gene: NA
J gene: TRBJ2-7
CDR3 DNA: TGCGCCAGCAGCCAGTCCAGGGGAGTCGAGCAGTACTTC
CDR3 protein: CASSQSRGVEQYF

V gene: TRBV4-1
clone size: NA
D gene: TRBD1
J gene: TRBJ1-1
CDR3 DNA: TGCGCCAGCAGCATTCCCCCGGGACAGGGGCAACTGAACACTGAAGCTTTCTTT
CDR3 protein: CASSIPPGQGQLNTEAFF

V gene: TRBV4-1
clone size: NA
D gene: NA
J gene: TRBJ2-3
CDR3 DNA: TGCGCCAGCAGCCAAGTCGTAACTACCAGCGGCGTAGATACGCAGTATTTT
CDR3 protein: CASSQVVTTSGVDTQYF

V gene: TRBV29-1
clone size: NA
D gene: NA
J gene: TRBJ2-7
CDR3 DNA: TGCAGCGCCAAGGAGGCGGACAGTTACAACTACGAGCAGTACTTC
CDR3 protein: CSAKEADSYNYEQYF

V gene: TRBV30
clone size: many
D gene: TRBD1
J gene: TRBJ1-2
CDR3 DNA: TGTGCCTGGAAACCCGGACAGCACAGGGGCGATGGCTACACCTTC
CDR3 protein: CAWKPGQHRGDGYTF

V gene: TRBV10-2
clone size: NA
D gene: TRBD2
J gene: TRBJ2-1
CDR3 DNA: TGCGCCAGCAGCATTAGCGGGAGGCCGAGCTCCTACGAGCAGTTCTTC
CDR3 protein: CASSISGRPSSYEQFF

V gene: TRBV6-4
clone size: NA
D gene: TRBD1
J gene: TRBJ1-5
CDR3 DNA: TGTGTCAGCAACTACAGGGGGGACAGCAATCAGCCCCAGCATTTT
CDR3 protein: CVSNYRGDSNQPQHF

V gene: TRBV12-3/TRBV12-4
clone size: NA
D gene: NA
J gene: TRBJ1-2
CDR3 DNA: TGTGCCAGCATAATGTCTGGCTACACCTTC
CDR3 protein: CASIMSGYTF

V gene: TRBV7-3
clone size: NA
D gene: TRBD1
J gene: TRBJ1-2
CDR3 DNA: TGTGCCAGCAGCTTAAAGGGGGACAGGACTTATGGCTACACCTTC
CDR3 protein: CASSLKGDRTYGYTF

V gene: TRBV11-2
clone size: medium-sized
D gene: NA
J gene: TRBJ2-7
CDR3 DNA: TGTGCCAGCAGCTTAGAAGGAGGCCCCTACGAGCAGTACTTC
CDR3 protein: CASSLEGGPYEQYF

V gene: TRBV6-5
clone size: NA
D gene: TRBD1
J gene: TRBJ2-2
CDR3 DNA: TGTGCCAGCAGTCCGGACAGGGAGGCCTGGGAACTATTTTTT
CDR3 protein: CASSPDREAWELFF

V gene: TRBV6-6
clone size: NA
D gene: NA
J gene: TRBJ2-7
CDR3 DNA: TGTGCCAGCAGTTACGATTCAGTGATGTATGAGCAGTACTTC
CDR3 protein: CASSYDSVMYEQYF

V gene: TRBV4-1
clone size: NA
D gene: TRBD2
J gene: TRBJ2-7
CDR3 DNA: TGCGCCAGCAGCCTAGATCGGGGGAGTACTAGCGGGAAGTACGAGCAGTACTTC
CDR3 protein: CASSLDRGSTSGKYEQYF

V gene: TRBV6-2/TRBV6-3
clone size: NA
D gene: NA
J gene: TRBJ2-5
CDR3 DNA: TGTGCCAGCAGGATATCCAGGACACCCCAAGAGATCCAGTACTTC
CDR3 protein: CASRISRTPQEIQYF

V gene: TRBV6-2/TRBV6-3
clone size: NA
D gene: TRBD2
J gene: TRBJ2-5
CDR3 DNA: TGTGCCAGCAGCTCCTACGGTATTAGCGGGAGTTCTACTCGGGAGATCCAGTATTTC
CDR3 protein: CASSSYGISGSSTREIQYF

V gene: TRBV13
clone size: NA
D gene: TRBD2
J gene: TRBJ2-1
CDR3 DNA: TGTACCAGCAGCTTAGGTACTAGCGGAATCAATGAGCAGTTCTTC
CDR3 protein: CTSSLGTSGINEQFF

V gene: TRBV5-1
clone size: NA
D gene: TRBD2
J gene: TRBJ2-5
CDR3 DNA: TGCGCCAGCAGCTTTGTAGGAGCGGGAGGCGAGGAGACCCAGTACTTC
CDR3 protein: CASSFVGAGGEETQYF

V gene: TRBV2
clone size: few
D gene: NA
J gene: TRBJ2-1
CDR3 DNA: TGTGCCAGCACCCGGATAGATGAGCAGTTCTTC
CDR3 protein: CASTRIDEQFF

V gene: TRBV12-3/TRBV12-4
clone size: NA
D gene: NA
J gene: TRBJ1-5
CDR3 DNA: TGTGCCAGCAGTTTAGGTACAGAGCTGAGCACAGATACGCAGCATTTT
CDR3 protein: CASSLGTELSTDTQHF

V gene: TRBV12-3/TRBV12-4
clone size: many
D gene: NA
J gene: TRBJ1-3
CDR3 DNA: TGTGCCAGCAGTTTAATGGTCGTCGGAAACACCATATATTTT
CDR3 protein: CASSLMVVGNTIYF

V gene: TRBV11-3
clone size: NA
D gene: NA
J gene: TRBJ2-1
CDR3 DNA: TGTGCCAGCAGCCCAGGGAGCTCCTATAACGAGCTGTTCTTC
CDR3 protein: CASSPGSSYNELFF

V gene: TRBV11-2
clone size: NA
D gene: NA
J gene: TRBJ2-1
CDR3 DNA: TGTGCCAACAGCTTAGGCTGGGCGAGCGGAATGAGAAGCAAAACCTACAATGAGCAGTTCTTC
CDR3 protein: CANSLGWASGMRSKTYNEQFF

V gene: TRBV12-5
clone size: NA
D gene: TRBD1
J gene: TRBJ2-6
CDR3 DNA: TGTGCTAGTGGCTTGTGGACAGGGGCAAACTCTGGGGCCAACGTCCTGGCTTTC
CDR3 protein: CASGLWTGANSGANVLAF